These 10 T cell receptor beta chains were all obtained from the same sample, sequenced in a study of Ad26.COV2.S vaccination and SARS-CoV-2 variants. Treatment meaning: roughly 20 received Ad26.COV2.S at low or high dose, single or two shots; 5 received placebo; per-sample allocation not given. Day 63 after the first injection of vaccine or placebo was the sampling time. The table came from immunoSEQ multiplex PCR; TCRdb's copy has only in-frame clones and leaves some out. The sample shows approximately 340,000 clones, about 85% of them seen only once. Sample: peripheral blood, taken in a trial of Ad26.COV2.S vaccine versus placebo. These receptors all come from a person between 18 and 59 years old who received the Ad26.COV2.S COVID-19 vaccine or a placebo.

This clone was picked up one time. The V call is TRBV25-1, the J call TRBJ2-7; 11 bases fit TRBD2. The V gene end was trimmed by 6 bases and the J gene end by 5 bases; junction bases not matched to a gene: 9. Germline V gene sequence: CDR1 MGHDK, CDR2 SYGVNS. This CDR3 has 15 residues. The CDR3 loop reads CASSHTSGSKNEQYF. The DNA for the CDR3 is TGTGCCAGCAGCCATACTAGCGGGAGTAAAAACGAGCAGTACTTC.

This clone was counted a single time. This sequence joins TRBV9 and TRBJ2-3; a possible D gene is TRBD2 (6 bases). This CDR3 has 15 amino acids. Trimming took 5 bases from V and 2 from J, leaving 15 bases between them. Germline V CDR1 and CDR2: SGDLS, YYNGEE. CDR3 DNA: TGTGCCAGCAGATCGGGGGAGCCACACACAGATACGCAGTATTTT. This sequence encodes CASRSGEPHTDTQYF.

This rearrangement joins TRBV29-1 to TRBJ2-2; D is unresolved. Germline CDR1 SQVTM, CDR2 ANQGSEA. The CDR3 has 14 amino acids. Deletions cut 4 bases from V and 4 bases from J, with 13 bases between. The CDR3: CSVVVRPTTGELFF. CDR3 in DNA: TGCAGCGTTGTGGTCAGGCCGACCACCGGGGAGCTGTTTTTT.

The V gene is TRBV6-2 or TRBV6-3, the J gene TRBJ2-7, with D unresolved. In germline, CDR1 is MNHEY, CDR2 SVGEGT. This CDR3 is built from 17 residues. Trimming stripped 1 base from V and 2 bases from J, with 18 bases between. CDR3 loop: CASSYYFGQVIPYEQYF. CDR3 sequence (DNA): TGTGCCAGCAGTTACTATTTCGGGCAGGTGATCCCCTACGAGCAGTACTTC.

The chain recombines TRBV4-1 with TRBJ2-7; D remains ambiguous. Trimming stripped 0 bases from V and 2 bases from J, with 8 bases between. CDR1 and CDR2 (germline): MGHRA, YSYEKL. The CDR3 length is 14 residues. The CDR3 region has the DNA TGCGCCAGCAGCCAAGACCACACAACCTACGAGCAGTACTTC. This encodes CASSQDHTTYEQYF.

The CDR3 loop reads CASTVSSYNEQFF. As DNA, the CDR3 is TGTGCCAGCACGGTTAGCTCCTACAATGAGCAGTTCTTC. The chain uses TRBV6-5 and TRBJ2-1; D remains ambiguous. The V end lost 7 bases, the J end lost 0 bases, and 7 bases lay between the germline ends. The CDR3 contains 13 residues. Germline CDR1 is MNHEY and CDR2 is SVGAGI.

This clone appeared a few times. The genes are TRBV4-3 and TRBJ2-7; TRBD1 agrees at 10 bases. V shed 0 bases, J shed 7 bases, and the junction held 6 bases outside the gene matches. Per germline, CDR1 LGHNA and CDR2 YSLEER. This CDR3 comprises 15 residues. The CDR3 loop is CASSQDGTGALEQYF. CDR3 DNA: TGCGCCAGCAGCCAAGACGGGACAGGGGCGTTAGAGCAGTACTTC.

V gene TRBV27 combines with J gene TRBJ2-7; 10 bases are a match to TRBD1. Looked up from germline, CDR1 is MNHEY and CDR2 is SMNVEV (reference sequence). The CDR3 has 16 amino acids. V lost 2 bases, J lost 7 bases, and 11 bases stayed unmatched. The CDR3 DNA reads TGTGCCAGCAGTTTACTTCCGGGACAGGGGTCTTATGAGCAGTACTTC. This codes for CASSLLPGQGSYEQYF.

J is TRBJ1-5 and V is TRBV27; no firm D call. The germline CDR1 and CDR2 sequences are MNHEY and SMNVEV (reference sequence). The V end was cut by 5 bases, the J end by 7 bases, with 12 bases between. This CDR3 is built from 13 residues. CDR3 nucleotide sequence: TGTGCCAGCAGTCCCGGCTGGTTACAGCCCCAGCATTTT. Amino acid sequence: CASSPGWLQPQHF.

The chain links TRBV11-2 to TRBJ2-7; D is uncertain. Germline V lookup: CDR1 SGHAT, CDR2 FQNNGV. The ends were cut back, 3 bases at V and 3 bases at J, with 15 bases in the middle. CDR3 length: 15 amino acids. The CDR3: CASSFATGDFYEQYF. In nucleotides, the CDR3 is TGTGCCAGCAGCTTTGCAACGGGTGACTTCTACGAGCAGTACTTC. Based on the CDR3 plus reference TRBV11-2 and TRBJ2-7, the full variable domain is EAGVAQSPRYKIIEKRQSVAFWCNPISGHATLYWYQQILGQGPKLLIQFQNNGVVDDSQLPKDRFSAERLKGVDSTLKIQPAKLEDSAVYLCASSFATGDFYEQYFGPGTRLTVT.